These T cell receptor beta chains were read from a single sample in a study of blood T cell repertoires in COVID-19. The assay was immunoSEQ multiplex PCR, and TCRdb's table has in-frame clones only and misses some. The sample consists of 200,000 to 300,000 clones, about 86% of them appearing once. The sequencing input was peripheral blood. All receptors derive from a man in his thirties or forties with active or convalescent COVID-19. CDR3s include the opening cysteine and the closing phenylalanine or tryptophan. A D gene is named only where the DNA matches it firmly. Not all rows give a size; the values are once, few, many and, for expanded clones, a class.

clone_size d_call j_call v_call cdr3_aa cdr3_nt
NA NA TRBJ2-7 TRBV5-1 CASSPQGSHSYEQYF TGCGCCAGCAGCCCTCAGGGGTCCCACTCCTACGAGCAGTACTTC
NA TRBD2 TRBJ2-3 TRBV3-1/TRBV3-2 CASSQYASGATDTQYF TGTGCCAGCAGCCAATATGCTAGCGGGGCCACAGATACGCAGTATTTT
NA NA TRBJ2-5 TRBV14 CASSQVEGGLKETQYF TGTGCCAGCAGCCAAGTGGAGGGGGGACTAAAAGAGACCCAGTACTTC
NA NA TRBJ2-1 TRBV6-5 CATWMGMGDEQFF TGTGCCACTTGGATGGGTATGGGAGATGAGCAGTTCTTC
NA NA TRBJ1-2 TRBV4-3 CASSQDLNRANYGYTF TGCGCCAGCAGCCAAGATCTGAACCGGGCTAACTATGGCTACACCTTC
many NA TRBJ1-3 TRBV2 CASSDASSGNTIYF TGTGCCAGCAGTGACGCGAGCTCTGGAAACACCATATATTTT
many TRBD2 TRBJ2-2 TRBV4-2 CASSPLAGDNTGELFF TGTGCCAGCAGCCCTCTAGCGGGGGACAACACCGGGGAGCTGTTTTTT
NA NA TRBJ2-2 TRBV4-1 CASSQDQRAVSGELFF TGCGCCAGCAGCCAAGATCAGAGGGCAGTGTCCGGGGAGCTGTTTTTT
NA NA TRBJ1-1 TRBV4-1 CASSPPGPGTEAFF TGCGCCAGCAGCCCACCCGGCCCGGGCACTGAAGCTTTCTTT
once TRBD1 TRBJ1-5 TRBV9 CASSPTGGREEPQHF TGTGCCAGCAGCCCCACAGGGGGACGTGAGGAGCCCCAGCATTTT
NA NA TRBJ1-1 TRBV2 CASQGLSRTEAFF TGTGCCAGCCAGGGGCTTTCGAGGACTGAAGCTTTCTTT
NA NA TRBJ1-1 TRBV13 CASRSLGVDTEAFF TGTGCCAGCAGGTCTCTAGGTGTGGACACTGAAGCTTTCTTT
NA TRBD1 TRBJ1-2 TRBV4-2 CASSQPTQGAYYGYTF TGTGCCAGCAGCCAACCCACACAGGGGGCCTACTATGGCTACACCTTC
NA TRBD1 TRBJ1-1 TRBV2 CASTLQGASTEAFF TGTGCCAGCACCCTACAGGGGGCTTCCACTGAAGCTTTCTTT
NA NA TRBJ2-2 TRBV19 CASSMTVTGELFF TGTGCCAGTAGTATGACAGTCACCGGGGAGCTGTTTTTT
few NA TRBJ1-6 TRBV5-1 CASSPTTTAANSPLHF TGCGCCAGCAGCCCGACCACGACAGCAGCTAATTCACCCCTCCACTTT
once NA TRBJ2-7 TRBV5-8 CASSRGGAGEQYF TGTGCCAGCAGCCGAGGGGGTGCTGGCGAGCAGTACTTC
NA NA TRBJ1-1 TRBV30 CAWSTSWNTEAFF TGTGCCTGGAGTACTTCGTGGAACACTGAAGCTTTCTTT
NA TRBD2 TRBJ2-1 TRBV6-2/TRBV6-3 CASSYYLGTSHEQFF TGTGCCAGCAGTTACTATCTGGGGACTAGTCATGAGCAGTTCTTC
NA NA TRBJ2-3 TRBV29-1 CSVAVTAVSTDTQYF TGCAGCGTTGCAGTGACAGCAGTTAGCACAGATACGCAGTATTTT
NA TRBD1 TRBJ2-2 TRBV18 CASSPDDRDRNTGELFF TGTGCCAGCTCACCCGATGACAGGGATAGGAACACCGGGGAGCTGTTTTTT
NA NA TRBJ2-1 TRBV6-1 CASSEAREGVHEQFF TGTGCCAGCAGTGAAGCACGTGAGGGGGTCCATGAGCAGTTCTTC
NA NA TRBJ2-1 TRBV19 CASSLTVQRGNEQFF TGTGCCAGTAGTCTGACAGTCCAACGCGGCAATGAGCAGTTCTTC
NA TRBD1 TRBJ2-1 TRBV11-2 CASSLADRGWNEQFF TGTGCCAGCAGCTTAGCTGACAGGGGTTGGAATGAGCAGTTCTTC
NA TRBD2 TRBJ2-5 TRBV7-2 CASSLTSGGYQETQYF TGTGCCAGCAGCCTGACTAGCGGGGGGTACCAAGAGACCCAGTACTTC
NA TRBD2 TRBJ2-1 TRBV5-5 CASSFFSGGAYNEQFF TGTGCCAGCAGCTTTTTTAGCGGGGGGGCCTACAATGAGCAGTTCTTC
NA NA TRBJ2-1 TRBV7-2 CASSRPQGSSNEQFF TGTGCCAGCAGCCGCCCCCAGGGTTCTTCCAATGAGCAGTTCTTC
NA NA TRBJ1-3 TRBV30 CAWNQPQGHSGNTIYF TGTGCCTGGAACCAACCACAGGGACACTCTGGAAACACCATATATTTT
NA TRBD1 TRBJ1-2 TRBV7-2 CASSPDRGFYGYTF TGTGCCAGCAGCCCCGACAGGGGCTTCTATGGCTACACCTTC
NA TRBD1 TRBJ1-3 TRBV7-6 CASSPGQGRSGNTIYF TGTGCCAGCAGCCCGGGACAGGGTCGTTCTGGAAACACCATATATTTT
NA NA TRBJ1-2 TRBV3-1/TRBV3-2 CASSPGFTESYGYTF TGTGCCAGCAGCCCGGGATTTACAGAGAGCTATGGCTACACCTTC
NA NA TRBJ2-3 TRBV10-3 CAISPASDTQYF TGTGCCATCAGTCCGGCTAGCGATACGCAGTATTTT
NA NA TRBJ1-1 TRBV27 CASRILADTEAFF TGTGCCAGCAGGATCCTGGCCGACACTGAAGCTTTCTTT
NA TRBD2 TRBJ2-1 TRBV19 CASSGQRGGYNEQFF TGTGCCAGTAGCGGTCAGCGGGGGGGCTACAATGAGCAGTTCTTC
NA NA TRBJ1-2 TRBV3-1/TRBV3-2 CASSQALGGARYGYTF TGTGCCAGCAGCCAAGCCCTGGGGGGGGCGCGCTATGGCTACACCTTC
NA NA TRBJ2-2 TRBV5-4 CASSLSWTPNTGELFF TGTGCCAGCAGCTTGTCATGGACTCCGAACACCGGGGAGCTGTTTTTT
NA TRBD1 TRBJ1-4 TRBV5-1 CASSPGTATNEKLFF TGCGCCAGCAGCCCTGGGACAGCAACTAATGAAAAACTGTTTTTT
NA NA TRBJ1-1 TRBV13 CASSTPSRDKLNTEAFF TGTGCCAGCAGCACCCCTTCCCGGGACAAGTTGAACACTGAAGCTTTCTTT
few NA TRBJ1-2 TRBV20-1 CSASVRTNYGYTF TGCAGTGCTAGTGTGAGAACTAACTATGGCTACACCTTC
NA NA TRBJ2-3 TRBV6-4 CASSAGGARDTQYF TGTGCCAGCAGTGCTGGGGGCGCGAGAGATACGCAGTATTTT
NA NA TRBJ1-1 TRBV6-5 CASRLPTGTGEAFF TGTGCCAGCAGACTACCTACAGGGACGGGTGAAGCTTTCTTT
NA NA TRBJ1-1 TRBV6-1 CASSEGAGLTEAFF TGTGCCAGCAGTGAAGGGGCGGGCCTCACTGAAGCTTTCTTT
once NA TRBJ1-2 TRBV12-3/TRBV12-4 CASSLLLTYGYTF TGTGCCAGCAGTTTACTTCTGACTTATGGCTACACCTTC
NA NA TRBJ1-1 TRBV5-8 CASITGLTEAFF TGTGCCAGCATCACAGGGCTCACTGAAGCTTTCTTT
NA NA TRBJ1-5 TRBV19 CASSIDLEQPQHF TGTGCCAGTAGTATAGATCTCGAGCAGCCCCAGCATTTT
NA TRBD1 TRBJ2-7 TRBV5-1 CASSHDGGTGPLEQYF TGCGCCAGCAGCCACGATGGGGGGACAGGGCCCCTCGAGCAGTACTTC
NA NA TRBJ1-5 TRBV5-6 CASSSLGQTNQPQHF TGTGCCAGCAGCTCCCTTGGACAGACTAATCAGCCCCAGCATTTT
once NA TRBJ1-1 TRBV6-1 CASSEVHSMNTEAFF TGTGCCAGCAGTGAAGTCCACAGCATGAACACTGAAGCTTTCTTT